This TCR beta chain was recovered during a study of regulatory T cells in long-lasting Graves disease. Arm-PCR of CDR3 regions with iRepertoire HTBI primers generated TCR beta libraries. A single record per CDR3 protein comes from TCRdb applying MiXCR to the multiplex PCR reads. Among roughly 500,000 distinct CDR3 sequences listed, approximately 13% were seen once. The CDR3 consists of 13 residues. The germline CDR1 and CDR2 sequences are MNHEY and SVGAGI. The V and J ends lost 4 bases and 7 bases respectively, with 11 bases between them. The time point denotes: newly diagnosed GD, antithyroid drugs for less than 3 months. The authors made the TCR library using RNA they extracted from PBMCs. These data were also reused for a study on T cells in Graves' hyperthyroidism and ophthalmopathy.

The V gene is TRBV6-5, the J gene TRBJ1-5; D unresolved. The sample was peripheral blood mononuclear cells (PBMCs), taken at new diagnosis, from a patient treated with antithyroid drugs. This TCR came from a man under 40 with Graves disease. The CDR3: CASSSGSGQPQHF. The CDR3 DNA is TGTGCCAGCAGTTCAGGTTCGGGGCAGCCCCAGCATTTT.